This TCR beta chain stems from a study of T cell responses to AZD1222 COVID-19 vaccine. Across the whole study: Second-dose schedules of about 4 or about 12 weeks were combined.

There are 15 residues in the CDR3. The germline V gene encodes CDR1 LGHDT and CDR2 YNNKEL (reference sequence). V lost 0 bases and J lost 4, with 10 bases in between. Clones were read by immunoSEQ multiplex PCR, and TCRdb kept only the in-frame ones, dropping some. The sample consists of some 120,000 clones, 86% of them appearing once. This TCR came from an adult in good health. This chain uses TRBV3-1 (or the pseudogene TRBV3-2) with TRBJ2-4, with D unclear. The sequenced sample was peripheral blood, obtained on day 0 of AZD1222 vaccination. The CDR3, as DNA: TGTGCCAGCAGCCAAGATCTCTTTACGAAAAACATTCAGTACTTC. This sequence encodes CASSQDLFTKNIQYF.